This T cell receptor (beta chain) was sequenced during a study of blood T cell repertoires in COVID-19. About the study: Sites in the United States, Italy and Spain provided acute and convalescent COVID-19 samples. Nucleic acid was either cDNA or gDNA, and it came from T cells, B-cell-depleted T cells, or PBMCs.

CDR1 is SGHNT, CDR2 YENEEA, per germline. Trimming took 5 bases from V and 0 from J; bases not matched to a gene: 6. The CDR3 length is 17 residues. In the original workflow: The assay estimated nucleated cells by amplifying reference gene primers. The assay was immunoSEQ multiplex PCR, and TCRdb's table has in-frame clones only and misses some. V and J calls and clone size come straight from that table; D and trimming were deduced from the DNA. The profile covers about 200,000 clones, with 85% to 90% appearing a single time and 6% taken by the ten largest. V and J are TRBV11-3 and TRBJ2-3; the match to TRBD2 covers 12 bases. Specimen: peripheral blood. The TCR originated in a man aged 35 to 55 with active or convalescent COVID-19. The DNA for the CDR3 is TGTGCCAGCAGCCGTAGGACTAGCGGGACTAGCACAGATACGCAGTATTTT. It codes for CASSRRTSGTSTDTQYF.